The 14 T cell receptor beta chains listed next were all sequenced from one sample in a study of T-cell memory formation after mild COVID-19 (TCRdb year 2021). Library preparation employed 5' RACE. Sequencing was carried out with an Illumina NovaSeq 6000. TCRdb reworked the public reads: Q25 trimming with fastp, MiXCR clone assembly, productive beta chains retained. Merged by CDR3 protein, the rows form single entries marked with the most common genes and DNA. This sample holds about 390,000 distinct CDR3 sequences; 16% were observed only once. Of the sample, roughly a fifth is held by the ten largest clones. The sample consisted of PBMCs or a T cell subset sorted from them (not recorded which). The receptors here all came from a man aged 18-30 years who had mild COVID-19 (a few samples of this study predate the infection). The sample titles of this study are shuffled in the database, so cell type and time point are left out; the donor was told from shared clones.

This clonotype is a singleton in its sample. The chain joins TRBV7-8 to TRBJ2-6, with TRBD1 identical over 9 bases. This CDR3 has 17 amino acids. Trimming took 4 bases from V and 2 from J; bases not matched to a gene: 6. Germline CDR1 reads SGHVS; CDR2 reads FQNEAQ. This CDR3 is CASSWRDRATGANVLTF. The CDR3 nucleotides are TGTGCCAGCAGCTGGCGGGACAGGGCCACTGGGGCCAACGTCCTGACTTTC.

The gene calls are TRBV20-1 and TRBJ1-1, with D perhaps matching TRBD1 (5 bases). V lost 2 bases and J lost 11, with 12 bases in between. The CDR3 spans 11 residues. Germline V gene lookup returns CDR1 DFQATT and CDR2 SNEGSKA (reference sequence). CDR3 protein: CSARRQGKAFF. For the CDR3, the DNA is TGCAGTGCTAGAAGGCAGGGAAAGGCTTTCTTT.

In its sample, this clonotype was seen a few times. The CDR3 loop is CASSLVGQYNEQFF. In DNA form, the CDR3 reads TGCGCCAGCAGCTTGGTGGGTCAGTACAATGAGCAGTTCTTC. This chain links TRBV5-1 with TRBJ2-1, with D uncertain. In germline, CDR1 is SGHRS, CDR2 YFSETQ. The germline V and J ends were trimmed by 0 bases and 4 bases, with 8 bases remaining between them. CDR3 length equals 14 residues.

This clonotype was counted a few times. The CDR3 DNA follows: TGTGCCAGCAGCTTACGGAACACAGAGGGCTACACCTTC. Amino acids: CASSLRNTEGYTF. The rearrangement uses TRBV7-9 and TRBJ1-2; D gene unclear. Germline V CDR1 and CDR2: SEHNR, FQNEAQ (reference sequence). With 2 bases removed from V and 8 bases from J, the gap between germline ends came to 12 bases. This CDR3 contains 13 residues.

This clonotype was seen ten or more times. The chain has TRBV5-6 and TRBJ2-5; maybe TRBD1 (6 bases). CDR3 length: 16 residues. Germline CDR1 and CDR2: SGHDT and YYEEEE. Trimming removed 2 bases from V and 1 base from J, with 15 bases in between. In nucleotides, the CDR3 is TGTGCCAGCAGCTTTTGGGGGCCGAACTTCCAAGAGACCCAGTACTTC. Residues: CASSFWGPNFQETQYF.

V gene TRBV7-3 combines with J gene TRBJ2-1; TRBD2 matches 12 bases. Trimming removed 5 bases from V and 8 bases from J; junction bases left unmatched: 4. This CDR3 comprises 14 residues. Germline V gene data show CDR1 as SGHTA and CDR2 as FQGTGA. CDR3: CASSLAGGSDEQFF. The DNA for the CDR3 is TGTGCCAGCAGCCTAGCGGGGGGGTCGGATGAGCAGTTCTTC.

This chain uses TRBV18 with TRBJ2-6, with 10 bases that match TRBD1. V shed 3 bases, J shed 0 bases, and the junction held 8 bases outside the gene matches. Germline V gene sequence: CDR1 KGHSH, CDR2 LQKENI. This CDR3 has 19 amino acids. CDR3 amino acids: CASSPSRDRGSSGANVLTF. The CDR3 DNA reads as TGTGCCAGCTCACCGTCCCGGGACAGGGGTAGCTCTGGGGCCAACGTCCTGACTTTC.

This clonotype was picked up a small number of times. The chain is built from TRBV4-3 and TRBJ1-2; D gene unclear. V was pared by 8 bases and J by 8 bases, with 15 bases between. The germline V gene has CDR1 LGHNA and CDR2 YSLEER. There are 12 residues in the CDR3. In nucleotides, the CDR3 is TGCGCCAGCGGACGTGTAGGCAGCGGCTACACCTTC. Its protein product is CASGRVGSGYTF.

This clonotype was detected many times. V usage is TRBV5-1 and J usage is TRBJ2-5, with D possibly matching TRBD1 (5 bases). Germline V gene sequence: CDR1 SGHRS, CDR2 YFSETQ. The V end lost 0 bases, the J end lost 4 bases, and 16 bases lay between the germline ends. The CDR3 loop spans 16 amino acids. The CDR3 loop reads CASSLGPPGIRETQYF. CDR3 coding DNA: TGCGCCAGCAGCTTGGGACCCCCAGGGATCCGAGAGACCCAGTACTTC.

The V call is TRBV5-4, the J call TRBJ1-2; TRBD1 matches at 7 bases. Unmatched junction bases numbered 9, after V lost 6 bases and J lost 4 bases. The CDR3 is made up of 14 amino acids. The germline CDR1 and CDR2 sequences are SGHNT and YYREEE (reference sequence). This chain's CDR3 is CASNPTGSAYGYTF. CDR3 nucleotides: TGTGCCAGCAACCCGACAGGGTCGGCCTATGGCTACACCTTC.

The chain uses TRBV5-1 and TRBJ2-5, with unresolved D. V dropped 4 bases and J dropped 4 bases, with 14 bases sitting between them. The CDR3 is made up of 14 amino acids. Germline lookup yields CDR1 SGHRS and CDR2 YFSETQ. The CDR3, as DNA: TGCGCCAGCAGCCCGGACCCGAACACAGAGACCCAGTACTTC. This gives the protein CASSPDPNTETQYF.

This clonotype was detected a few times. J is TRBJ2-3 and V is TRBV5-1, with D maybe TRBD1 (6 bases). V dropped 5 bases and J dropped 6 bases, with 22 bases sitting between them. CDR1 SGHRS and CDR2 YFSETQ come from the germline V gene. The CDR3 is 16 residues long. The CDR3 bases are TGCGCCAGCAGGCCCCGCAGGGGTGGGGAAGGGGATACGCAGTATTTT. It specifies CASRPRRGGEGDTQYF.

J is TRBJ2-3 and V is TRBV4-3, with 8 nucleotides matching TRBD2. The germline V gene encodes CDR1 LGHNA and CDR2 YSLEER. With V trimmed by 3 bases and J by 0 bases, 8 bases remained unmatched. The CDR3 runs 17 residues. The CDR3 coding sequence is TGCGCCAGCAGCCAGCGATTAGCGGGGTCTAGCACAGATACGCAGTATTTT. Amino acid sequence: CASSQRLAGSSTDTQYF.

This clonotype was recorded many times. This rearrangement joins TRBV6-5 to TRBJ1-2; no clear D. The CDR3 runs 14 residues. CDR1 and CDR2 (germline): MNHEY, SVGAGI. Trimming took 0 bases from V and 4 from J, leaving 9 bases between them. CDR3 protein: CASSYSGGPYGYTF. The CDR3 DNA sequence: TGTGCCAGCAGTTACTCAGGCGGGCCCTATGGCTACACCTTC.